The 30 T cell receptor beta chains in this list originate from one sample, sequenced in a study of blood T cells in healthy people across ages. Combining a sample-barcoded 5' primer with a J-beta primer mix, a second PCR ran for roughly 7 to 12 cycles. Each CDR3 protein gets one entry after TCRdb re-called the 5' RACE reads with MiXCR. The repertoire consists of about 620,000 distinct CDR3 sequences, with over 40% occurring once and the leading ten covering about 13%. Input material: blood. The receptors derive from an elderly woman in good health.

CDR3 sequence reads: CARDTGLTGELFF. The CDR3 coding sequence is TGTGCCCGCGACACAGGACTCACCGGGGAGCTGTTTTTT. The V and J genes are TRBV7-9 and TRBJ2-2; tentatively, D is TRBD1 or TRBD2 (5 bases each). The germline V and J ends were trimmed by 11 bases and 4 bases, with 14 bases remaining between them. From germline, CDR1 is SEHNR and CDR2 FQNEAQ (reference sequence). The CDR3 is 13 amino acids.

In DNA form, the CDR3 reads TGTGCCAGCAGTGATAATGCCTCACCTCTTGAAGCTTTCTTT. It is translated as CASSDNASPLEAFF. The genes are TRBV2 and TRBJ1-1; no clear D gene. V lost 3 bases to trimming and J lost 7 bases, with 15 bases between them. The CDR3 consists of 14 residues. In germline, CDR1 is SNHLY, CDR2 FYNNEI.

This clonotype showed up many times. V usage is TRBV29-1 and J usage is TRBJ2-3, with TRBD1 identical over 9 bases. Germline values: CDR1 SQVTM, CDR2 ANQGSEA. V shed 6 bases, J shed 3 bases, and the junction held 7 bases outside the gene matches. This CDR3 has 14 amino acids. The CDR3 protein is CSVTQGAGTDTQYF. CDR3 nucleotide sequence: TGCAGCGTAACACAGGGGGCAGGGACAGATACGCAGTATTTT.

This CDR3 is CASTMGAPSSYEQYF. The CDR3 DNA reads as TGTGCCAGCACCATGGGGGCACCGAGCTCCTACGAGCAGTACTTC. The V and J genes are TRBV6-2 or TRBV6-3 and TRBJ2-7, with D tentatively TRBD1 (6 bases). The V gene's germline CDR1 is MNHEY and CDR2 SVGEGT. The CDR3 runs 15 residues. V lost 7 bases and J lost 0, with 16 bases in between.

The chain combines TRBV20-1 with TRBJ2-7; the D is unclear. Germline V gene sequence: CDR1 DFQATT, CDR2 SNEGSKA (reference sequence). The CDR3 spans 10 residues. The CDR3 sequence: CRPKAYEQYF. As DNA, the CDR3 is TGCAGGCCAAAAGCCTACGAGCAGTACTTC.

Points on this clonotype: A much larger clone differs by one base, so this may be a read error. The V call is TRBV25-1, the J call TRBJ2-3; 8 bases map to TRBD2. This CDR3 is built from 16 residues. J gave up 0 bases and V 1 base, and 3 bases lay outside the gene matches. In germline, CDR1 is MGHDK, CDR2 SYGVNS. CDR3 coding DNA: TGTGCCAGCAGTGAATTAGCGGGGTCTAGCACAGATACGCAGTATTTT. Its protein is CASSELAGSSTDTQYF.

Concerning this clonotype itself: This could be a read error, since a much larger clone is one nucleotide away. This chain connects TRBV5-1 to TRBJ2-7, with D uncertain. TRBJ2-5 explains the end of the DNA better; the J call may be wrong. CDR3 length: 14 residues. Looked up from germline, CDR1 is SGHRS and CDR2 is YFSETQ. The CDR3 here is CASSLFAREETQYF. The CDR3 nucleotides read TGCGCCAGCAGCTTGTTCGCAAGGGAAGAGACCCAGTACTTC.

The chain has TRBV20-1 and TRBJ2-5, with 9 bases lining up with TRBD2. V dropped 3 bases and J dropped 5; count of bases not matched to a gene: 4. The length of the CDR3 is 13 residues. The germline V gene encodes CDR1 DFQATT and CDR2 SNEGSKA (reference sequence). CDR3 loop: CSARPSGKETQYF. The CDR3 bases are TGCAGTGCTAGGCCTAGCGGGAAGGAGACCCAGTACTTC.

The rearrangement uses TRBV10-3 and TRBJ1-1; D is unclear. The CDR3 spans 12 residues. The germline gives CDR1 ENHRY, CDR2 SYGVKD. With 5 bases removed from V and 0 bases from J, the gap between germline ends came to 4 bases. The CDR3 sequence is CAISKMNTEAFF. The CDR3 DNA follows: TGTGCCATCAGTAAGATGAACACTGAAGCTTTCTTT.

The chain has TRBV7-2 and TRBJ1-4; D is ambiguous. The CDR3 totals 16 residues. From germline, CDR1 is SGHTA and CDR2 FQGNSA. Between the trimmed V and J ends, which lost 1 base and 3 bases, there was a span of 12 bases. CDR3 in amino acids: CASSLVGDAANEKLFF. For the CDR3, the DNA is TGTGCCAGCAGCTTAGTTGGGGATGCAGCTAATGAAAAACTGTTTTTT.

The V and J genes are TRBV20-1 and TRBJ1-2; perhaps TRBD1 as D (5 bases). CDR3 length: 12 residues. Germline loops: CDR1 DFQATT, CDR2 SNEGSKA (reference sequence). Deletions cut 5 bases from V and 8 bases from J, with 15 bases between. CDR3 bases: TGCAGTGCTGTCCAGCTGGGGGACGGCTACACCTTC. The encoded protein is CSAVQLGDGYTF.

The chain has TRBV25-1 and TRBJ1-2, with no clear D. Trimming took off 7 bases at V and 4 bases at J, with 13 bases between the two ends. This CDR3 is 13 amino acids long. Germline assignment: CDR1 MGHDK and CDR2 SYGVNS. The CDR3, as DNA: TGTGCCAGCACAGATCCAGGCTCCTATGGCTACACCTTC. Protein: CASTDPGSYGYTF.

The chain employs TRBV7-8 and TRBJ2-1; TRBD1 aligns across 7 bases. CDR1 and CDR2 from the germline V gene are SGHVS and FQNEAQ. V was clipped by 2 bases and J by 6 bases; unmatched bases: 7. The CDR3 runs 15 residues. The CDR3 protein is CASSLQGVGSNEQFF. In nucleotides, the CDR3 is TGTGCCAGCAGCTTACAGGGGGTTGGGAGCAATGAGCAGTTCTTC.

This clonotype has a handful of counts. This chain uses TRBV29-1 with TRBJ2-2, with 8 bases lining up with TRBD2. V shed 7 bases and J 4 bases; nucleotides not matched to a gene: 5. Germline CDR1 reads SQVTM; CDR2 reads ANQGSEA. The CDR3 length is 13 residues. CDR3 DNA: TGCAGCGCCCGGGGGGGCGGCACCGGGGAGCTGTTTTTT. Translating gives CSARGGGTGELFF.

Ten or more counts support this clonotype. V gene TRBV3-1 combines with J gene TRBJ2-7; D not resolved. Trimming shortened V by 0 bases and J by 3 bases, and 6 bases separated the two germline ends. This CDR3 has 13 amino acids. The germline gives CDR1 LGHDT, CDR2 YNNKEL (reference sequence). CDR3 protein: CASSQDPFYEQYF. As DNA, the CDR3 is TGTGCCAGCAGCCAAGACCCCTTCTACGAGCAGTACTTC.

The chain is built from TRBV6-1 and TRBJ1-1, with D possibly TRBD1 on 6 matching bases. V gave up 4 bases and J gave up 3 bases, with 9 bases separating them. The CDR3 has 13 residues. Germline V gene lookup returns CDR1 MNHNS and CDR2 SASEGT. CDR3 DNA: TGTGCCAGCAGTGTGAAGGGGGACACTGAAGCTTTCTTT. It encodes CASSVKGDTEAFF.

Here the CDR3 DNA reads TGCGCCAGCAGCTTGGCAGGGATCGAGCAGTACTTC. Residues: CASSLAGIEQYF. The chain combines TRBV5-1 with TRBJ2-4; D might be TRBD1 (5 bases). With the DNA end fitting TRBJ2-7 better, the J assignment may be wrong. CDR1 SGHRS and CDR2 YFSETQ come from the germline V gene. The CDR3 covers 12 residues.

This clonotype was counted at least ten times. The CDR3 coding sequence is TGTGCCAGCAGCCTACCTCCGGGACTTACAATTTACAATGAGCAGTTCTTC. Translation: CASSLPPGLTIYNEQFF. The chain carries TRBV7-2 and TRBJ2-1; the D gene is possibly TRBD2 (6 bases). CDR3 length: 17 amino acids. The germline V and J ends were trimmed by 5 bases and 4 bases, with 21 bases remaining between them. Per germline, CDR1 SGHTA and CDR2 FQGNSA.

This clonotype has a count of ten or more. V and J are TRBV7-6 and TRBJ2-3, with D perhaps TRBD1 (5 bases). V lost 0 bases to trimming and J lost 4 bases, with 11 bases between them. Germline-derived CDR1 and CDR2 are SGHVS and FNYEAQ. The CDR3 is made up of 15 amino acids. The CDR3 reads CASSLAHRMADTQYF. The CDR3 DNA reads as TGTGCCAGCAGCTTAGCTCACAGGATGGCAGATACGCAGTATTTT.

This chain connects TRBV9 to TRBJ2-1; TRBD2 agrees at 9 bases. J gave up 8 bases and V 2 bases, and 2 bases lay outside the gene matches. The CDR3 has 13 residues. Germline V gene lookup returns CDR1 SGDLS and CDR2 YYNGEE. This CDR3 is CASSVTSGHEQFF. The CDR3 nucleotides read TGTGCCAGCAGCGTGACTAGCGGACATGAGCAGTTCTTC.

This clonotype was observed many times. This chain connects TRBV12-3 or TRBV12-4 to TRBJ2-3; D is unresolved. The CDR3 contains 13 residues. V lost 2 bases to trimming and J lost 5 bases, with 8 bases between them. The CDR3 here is CASSLKGKDTQYF. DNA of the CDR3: TGTGCCAGCAGTTTAAAGGGAAAAGATACGCAGTATTTT.

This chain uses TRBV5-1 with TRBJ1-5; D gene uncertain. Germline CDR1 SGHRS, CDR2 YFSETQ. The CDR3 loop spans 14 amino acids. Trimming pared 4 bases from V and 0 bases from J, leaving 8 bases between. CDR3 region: CASSVGFSNQPQHF. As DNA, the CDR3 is TGCGCCAGCAGCGTGGGATTTAGCAATCAGCCCCAGCATTTT.

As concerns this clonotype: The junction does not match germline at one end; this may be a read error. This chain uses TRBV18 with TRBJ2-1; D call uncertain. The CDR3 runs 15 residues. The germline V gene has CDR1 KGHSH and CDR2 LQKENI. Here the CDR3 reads CASSPAVISHNEQFF. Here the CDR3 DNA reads TGTGCCAGCTCACCAGCCGTAATCTCCCACAATGAGCAGTTCTTC.

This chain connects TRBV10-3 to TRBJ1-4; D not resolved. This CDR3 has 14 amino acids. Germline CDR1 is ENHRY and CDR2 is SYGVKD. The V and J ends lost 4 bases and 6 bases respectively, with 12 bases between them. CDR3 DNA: TGTGCCATCAGTGGGCCGGACGGACATGAAAAACTGTTTTTT. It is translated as CAISGPDGHEKLFF.

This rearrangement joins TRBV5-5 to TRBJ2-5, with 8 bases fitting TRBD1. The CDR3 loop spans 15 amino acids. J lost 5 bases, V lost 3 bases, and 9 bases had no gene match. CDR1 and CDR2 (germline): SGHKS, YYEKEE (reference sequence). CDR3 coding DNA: TGTGCCAGCAGCTCCAGGGGGCGCAAAGCGGAGACCCAGTACTTC. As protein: CASSSRGRKAETQYF.

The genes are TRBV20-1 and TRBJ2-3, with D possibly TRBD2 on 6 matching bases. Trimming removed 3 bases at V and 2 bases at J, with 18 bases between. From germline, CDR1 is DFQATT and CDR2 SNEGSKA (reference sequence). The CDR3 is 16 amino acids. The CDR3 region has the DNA TGCAGTGCTAGTCGAATGGGAGGAGGTTCCACAGATACGCAGTATTTT. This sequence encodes CSASRMGGGSTDTQYF.

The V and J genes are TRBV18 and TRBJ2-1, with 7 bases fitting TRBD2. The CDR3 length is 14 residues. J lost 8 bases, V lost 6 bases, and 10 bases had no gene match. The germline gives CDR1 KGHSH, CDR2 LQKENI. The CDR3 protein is CASSATGGGDEQFF. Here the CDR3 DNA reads TGTGCCAGCTCCGCCACGGGGGGAGGCGATGAGCAGTTCTTC.

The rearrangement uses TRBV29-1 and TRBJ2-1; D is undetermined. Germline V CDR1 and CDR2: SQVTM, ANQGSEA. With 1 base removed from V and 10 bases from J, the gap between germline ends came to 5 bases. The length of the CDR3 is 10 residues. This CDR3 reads CSVEVGEQFF. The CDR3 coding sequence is TGCAGCGTTGAAGTCGGGGAGCAGTTCTTC.

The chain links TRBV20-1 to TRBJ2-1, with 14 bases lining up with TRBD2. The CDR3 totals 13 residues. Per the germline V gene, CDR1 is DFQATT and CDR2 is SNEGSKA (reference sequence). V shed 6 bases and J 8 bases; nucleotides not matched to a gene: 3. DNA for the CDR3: TGCAGTGCCTGGACTAGCGGGAGGTATGAGCAGTTCTTC. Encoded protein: CSAWTSGRYEQFF.

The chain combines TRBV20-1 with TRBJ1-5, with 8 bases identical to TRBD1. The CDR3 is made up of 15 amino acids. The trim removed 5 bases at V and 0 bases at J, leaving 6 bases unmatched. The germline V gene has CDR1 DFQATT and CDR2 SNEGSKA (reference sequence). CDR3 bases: TGCAGTGCTGCAGGGGGCCCTTATAGCAATCAGCCCCAGCATTTT. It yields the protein CSAAGGPYSNQPQHF.